The 9 T cell receptor beta chains below were found in one sample sequenced in a study of T cell changes during pregnancy in multiple sclerosis. Method: immunoSEQ multiplex PCR; TCRdb's copy keeps in-frame clones and lacks some. The sample consists of 29,000 or so clones, roughly nine tenths of them appearing once. Here the sequenced sample was CD8+ T cells from peripheral blood mononuclear cells, taken before pregnancy. These receptor sequences come from a female donor with multiple sclerosis, enrolled in a pregnancy study.

The chain joins TRBV14 to TRBJ1-6, with D possibly being TRBD1 (5 bases). The germline CDR1 and CDR2 sequences are SGHDN and FVKESK. Trimming cost V 2 bases and J 5 bases, with 13 bases left between them. This CDR3 contains 16 residues. For the CDR3, the DNA is TGTGCCAGCAGCCAATTTCCCGACAGCAATAATTCACCCCTCCACTTT. As protein: CASSQFPDSNNSPLHF.

The chain links TRBV19 to TRBJ2-1; the match to TRBD1 covers 10 bases. Germline V gene data show CDR1 as LNHDA and CDR2 as SQIVND (reference sequence). The junction had 1 base not matched to a gene; V was cut back by 7 bases and J by 4 bases. The CDR3 is 13 amino acids. CDR3 sequence (DNA): TGTGCCAGTACGGGACAGGGGTACAATGAGCAGTTCTTC. It is translated as CASTGQGYNEQFF.

The chain recombines TRBV14 with TRBJ2-1; no firm D call. Germline CDR1 reads SGHDN; CDR2 reads FVKESK. The CDR3 runs 17 residues. V dropped 2 bases and J dropped 5 bases, with 19 bases sitting between them. The CDR3 DNA follows: TGTGCCAGCAGCCAACTTCCCAGGATTTCGCTTGACAATGAGCAGTTCTTC. Encoded protein: CASSQLPRISLDNEQFF.

The chain uses TRBV29-1 and TRBJ1-2, with D perhaps TRBD1 (5 bases). V lost 0 bases to trimming and J lost 3 bases, with 8 bases between them. CDR1 is SQVTM, CDR2 ANQGSEA, per germline. This CDR3 has 13 amino acids. The CDR3, as DNA: TGCAGCGTTGAAGAAGGGGTGGACTATGGCTACACCTTC. It encodes CSVEEGVDYGYTF.

The chain employs TRBV6-5 and TRBJ1-2, with a possible D match to TRBD1 (6 bases). Trimming shortened V by 3 bases and J by 8 bases, and 16 bases separated the two germline ends. Per germline, CDR1 MNHEY and CDR2 SVGAGI. The CDR3 has 14 residues. The CDR3 spells CASSYLGARGGYTF. CDR3 in DNA: TGTGCCAGCAGTTATTTGGGGGCGCGTGGCGGCTACACCTTC.

The chain has TRBV25-1 and TRBJ1-1; D unresolved. Trimming took 2 bases from V and 6 from J, leaving 7 bases between them. The CDR3 totals 12 residues. CDR1 MGHDK and CDR2 SYGVNS come from the germline V gene. The DNA of the CDR3 is TGTGCCAGCAGTGAAGGCGGGTCTGAAGCTTTCTTT. This sequence encodes CASSEGGSEAFF.

V is TRBV9 and J is TRBJ2-1; TRBD1 aligns across 8 bases. CDR3 length: 15 amino acids. J lost 5 bases, V lost 4 bases, and 8 bases had no gene match. Germline loops: CDR1 SGDLS, CDR2 YYNGEE. CDR3 nucleotide sequence: TGTGCCAGCAGCCTTGGACAGGGTGGGAACAATGAGCAGTTCTTC. Amino acids: CASSLGQGGNNEQFF.

This chain joins TRBV6-4 and TRBJ2-7, with D possibly being TRBD2 (6 bases). Trimming removed 10 bases from V and 1 base from J, with 29 bases in between. Germline lookup yields CDR1 MRHNA and CDR2 SNTAGT. This CDR3 is 18 amino acids long. The CDR3 loop reads CATVIVGRREEISYEQYF. Here the CDR3 DNA reads TGTGCCACCGTCATCGTTGGGCGCAGGGAGGAAATATCCTACGAGCAGTACTTC.

The CDR3 DNA sequence: TGTGCCAGCAGCTTAGGGGCGGGCGTAACCTACGAGCAGTACTTC. Translated, it gives CASSLGAGVTYEQYF. The chain employs TRBV7-9 and TRBJ2-7, with D possibly matching TRBD2 (5 bases). The CDR3 runs to 15 residues. Germline V lookup: CDR1 SEHNR, CDR2 FQNEAQ (reference sequence). V was clipped by 1 base and J by 2 bases, with 12 bases between them.